This T cell receptor (beta chain) was retrieved from a study of blood T cell repertoires in COVID-19. Overall study: Material from acute and convalescent COVID-19 was sourced from the United States, Italy and Spain. T cells, B-cell-depleted T cells, or PBMCs supplied cDNA or gDNA.

The CDR3 totals 14 residues. V was shortened by 0 bases and J by 3 bases, with 9 bases between the two germline ends. The germline V gene encodes CDR1 MGHRA and CDR2 YSYEKL. Original processing notes: Reference gene primer amplification gave nucleated cell count estimates. Sequencing used immunoSEQ multiplex PCR; TCRdb keeps in-frame clones, though not all of them. The D gene and trimming were derived from the DNA, and the V and J assignments and clone size from that table. The repertoire includes roughly 320,000 clones, approximately 86% of them detected once, and roughly 1.3% sits in the top ten. The sequenced sample was peripheral blood. The rearrangement joins TRBV4-1 to TRBJ2-7, with D maybe TRBD2 (5 bases). This clonotype originated in a man in his 70s with acute or convalescent COVID-19. The CDR3 nucleotides read TGCGCCAGCAGCCAAGATAGAACTAGCTACGAGCAGTACTTC. This gives the protein CASSQDRTSYEQYF.